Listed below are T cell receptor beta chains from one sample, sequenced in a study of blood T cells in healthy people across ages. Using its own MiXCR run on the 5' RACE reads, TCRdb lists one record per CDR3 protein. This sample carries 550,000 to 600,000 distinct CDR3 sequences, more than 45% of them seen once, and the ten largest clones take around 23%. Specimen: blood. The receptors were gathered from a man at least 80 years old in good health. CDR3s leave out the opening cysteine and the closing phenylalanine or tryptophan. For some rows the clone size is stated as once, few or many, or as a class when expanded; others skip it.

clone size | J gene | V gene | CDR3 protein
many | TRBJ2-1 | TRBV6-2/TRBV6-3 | ASSYGGIGGNEQF
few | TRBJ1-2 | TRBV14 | ASSQALGTGNYGYT
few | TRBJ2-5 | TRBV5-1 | ASSASGQETQY
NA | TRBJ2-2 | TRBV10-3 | AISELGQNTGELF
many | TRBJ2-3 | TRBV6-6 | ASSFGQGVLADTQY
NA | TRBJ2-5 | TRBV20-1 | SARSGYQETQY
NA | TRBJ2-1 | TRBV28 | ASAREGREQF
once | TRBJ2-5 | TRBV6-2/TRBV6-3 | ASTTVGGPEETQY
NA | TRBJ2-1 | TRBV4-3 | ASSPDRRAYNEQF
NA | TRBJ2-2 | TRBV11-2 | ASSPRAGGRGELF
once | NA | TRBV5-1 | ASSSGQRRNEQY
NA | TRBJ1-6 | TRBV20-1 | SASLQGANSPLH
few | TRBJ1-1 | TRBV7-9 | ASSLEQGRVSEAF
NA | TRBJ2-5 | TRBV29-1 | SGGEKTQY
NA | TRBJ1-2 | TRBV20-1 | SARAPGNYGYT
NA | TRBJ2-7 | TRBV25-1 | ASSPPRESYEQY
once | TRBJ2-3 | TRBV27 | ASSLSRTDTQY
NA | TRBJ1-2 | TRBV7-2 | ASSSLFQGMDGYT
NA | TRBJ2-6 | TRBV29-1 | SVVDSGANVLT
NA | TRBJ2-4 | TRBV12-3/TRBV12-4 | ASSLGGQGIRY
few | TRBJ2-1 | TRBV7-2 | ASSFWASANEQF
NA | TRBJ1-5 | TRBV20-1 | SASKEVTYSNQPQH
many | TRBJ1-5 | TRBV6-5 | ASSLSTAQGPQH
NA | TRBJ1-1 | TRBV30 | ASLDRENTEAF
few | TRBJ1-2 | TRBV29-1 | SAGQPEYGYT
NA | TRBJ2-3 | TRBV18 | ASSPVVQGGTDTQY